The source of this TCR beta chain is a study of T cell changes during pregnancy in multiple sclerosis. CDR3 length: 16 amino acids. Trimming pared 5 bases from V and 4 bases from J, leaving 19 bases between. Germline CDR1 and CDR2: SGHTA and FQGTGA. This clone showed up just once. Clones were read by immunoSEQ multiplex PCR, and TCRdb kept only the in-frame ones, dropping some. The table includes some 70,000 clones, 85% to 95% detected once. The chain uses TRBV7-3 and TRBJ2-3, with TRBD1 as a possible D gene (6 bases). Material: CD8+ T cells from peripheral blood mononuclear cells, obtained in the third trimester of pregnancy. This clonotype was sampled from a female donor in good health, enrolled as a control in a pregnancy study. CDR3 residues: CASSQEGGRGADTQYF. The CDR3 nucleotides are TGTGCCAGCAGCCAAGAAGGGGGTAGAGGTGCAGATACGCAGTATTTT.